What follows are 32 T cell receptor beta chains derived from one specimen sequenced in a study of blood T cell repertoires in COVID-19. TCRdb's table, derived via immunoSEQ multiplex PCR, lists solely in-frame clones and lacks some. The sample shows tens of thousands of clones, 70% to 85% of them seen only once. The sequenced sample consisted of peripheral blood. These receptors were collected from a human donor in a cohort sampled during active COVID-19.

The table lists this clone with a few counts. The chain joins TRBV7-8 to TRBJ2-5, with D hard to call. CDR1 and CDR2 (germline): SGHVS, FQNEAQ. V lost 1 base and J lost 4, with 7 bases in between. The CDR3 sequence is 13 residues long. The CDR3 spells CASSLGRGETQYF. CDR3 bases: TGTGCCAGCAGCTTAGGGCGCGGAGAGACCCAGTACTTC.

The rearrangement uses TRBV6-5 and TRBJ2-2, with D tentatively TRBD2 (6 bases). The CDR3 consists of 13 residues. Germline V gene sequence: CDR1 MNHEY, CDR2 SVGAGI. Between the trimmed V and J ends, which lost 10 bases and 5 bases, there was a span of 14 bases. The DNA for the CDR3 is TGTGCCATCGGAGGGCCGTATACCGGGGAGCTGTTTTTT. Protein product: CAIGGPYTGELFF.

This clone has a handful of counts. This chain joins TRBV7-9 and TRBJ1-4, with TRBD1 matching over 10 bases. V lost 5 bases to trimming and J lost 8 bases; unmatched junction nucleotides: 5. Germline lookup yields CDR1 SEHNR and CDR2 FQNEAQ (reference sequence). The CDR3 totals 14 residues. CDR3 in DNA: TGTGCCAGCAGCGGGGACAGGGGATCCGAAAAACTGTTTTTT. Protein: CASSGDRGSEKLFF.

The V call is TRBV2, the J call TRBJ2-7; TRBD1 matches 7 bases. Germline V gene lookup returns CDR1 SNHLY and CDR2 FYNNEI. This CDR3 is 14 amino acids long. With V trimmed by 3 bases and J by 0 bases, 2 bases remained unmatched. As DNA, the CDR3 is TGTGCCAGCAGTGACCGGGACAGCTCCTACGAGCAGTACTTC. Its protein is CASSDRDSSYEQYF.

This clone was seen once. The J gene is TRBJ2-5, the V gene TRBV29-1, with D perhaps matching TRBD2 (5 bases). This CDR3 has 12 amino acids. The V end was cut by 4 bases, the J end by 5 bases, with 11 bases between. The germline V gene has CDR1 SQVTM and CDR2 ANQGSEA. Here the CDR3 reads CSVGSGSETQYF. DNA of the CDR3: TGCAGCGTTGGATCGGGATCGGAGACCCAGTACTTC. The complete variable domain, with remaining parts taken from reference TRBV29-1 and TRBJ2-5, reads SAVISQKPSRDICQRGTSLTIQCQVDSQVTMMFWYRQQPGQSLTLIATANQGSEATYESGFVIDKFPISRPNLTFSTLTVSNMSPEDSSIYLCSVGSGSETQYFGPGTRLLVL.

This clone has a count of ten or more. The chain has TRBV10-1 and TRBJ2-3; 14 positions match TRBD2. The CDR3 length is 16 residues. Germline V CDR1 and CDR2: WNHNN, SYGVQD (reference sequence). The trim removed 2 bases at V and 4 bases at J, leaving 2 bases unmatched. Written as DNA, the CDR3 is TGCGCCAGCAGTGAGGGGACTAGCGGGGGCTCAGATACGCAGTATTTT. Encoded protein: CASSEGTSGGSDTQYF.

The chain employs TRBV5-1 and TRBJ2-1; 9 bases line up with TRBD2. Germline CDR1 SGHRS, CDR2 YFSETQ. The V segment lost 4 bases and the J segment 3 bases; nucleotides outside the gene matches: 5. This CDR3 region has 15 residues. The CDR3 loop reads CASSLMTSGYNEQFF. CDR3 bases: TGCGCCAGCAGCCTAATGACTAGCGGCTACAATGAGCAGTTCTTC.

The rearrangement uses TRBV28 and TRBJ1-2; TRBD1 is a possible D gene (6 bases). V lost 5 bases and J lost 3, with 16 bases in between. The CDR3 runs 15 residues. Per the germline V gene, CDR1 is MDHEN and CDR2 is SYDVKM. For the CDR3, the DNA is TGTGCCAGCAGTAGCCAGGGAGGGGGGGACTATGGCTACACCTTC. Amino acid sequence: CASSSQGGGDYGYTF.

This chain links TRBV7-9 with TRBJ2-5; D call uncertain. Per germline, CDR1 SEHNR and CDR2 FQNEAQ (reference sequence). The CDR3 extends over 14 amino acids. The V gene lost 2 bases and the J gene lost 1 base, with 8 bases spanning the gap. As DNA, the CDR3 is TGTGCCAGCAGCTTATACCCTAGCCAAGAGACCCAGTACTTC. This codes for CASSLYPSQETQYF.

This sequence joins TRBV28 and TRBJ1-6; possibly TRBD1 for D (5 bases). The length of the CDR3 is 14 residues. Germline CDR1 reads MDHEN; CDR2 reads SYDVKM. V lost 5 bases and J lost 5, with 10 bases in between. Here the CDR3 DNA reads TGTGCCAGCAGTCCCCCCAGGGATAATTCACCCCTCCACTTT. This encodes CASSPPRDNSPLHF. Full variable domain (outside the CDR3, taken from reference TRBV28 and TRBJ1-6): DVKVTQSSRYLVKRTGEKVFLECVQDMDHENMFWYRQDPGLGLRLIYFSYDVKMKEKGDIPEGYSVSREKKERFSLILESASTNQTSMYLCASSPPRDNSPLHFGNGTRLTVT.

The gene calls are TRBV18 and TRBJ1-1, with D possibly being TRBD1 (6 bases). Germline assignment: CDR1 KGHSH and CDR2 LQKENI. Trimming took off 2 bases at V and 11 bases at J, with 15 bases between the two ends. CDR3 length equals 13 residues. The CDR3 here is CASSPIPVQGAFF. For the CDR3, the DNA is TGTGCCAGCTCACCAATCCCTGTCCAGGGGGCTTTCTTT.

This clone has a single count. The genes are TRBV2 and TRBJ2-1; possibly TRBD2 for D (5 bases). This CDR3 contains 14 residues. V shed 8 bases and J shed 6 bases, with 17 bases lying between them. Germline lookup yields CDR1 SNHLY and CDR2 FYNNEI. The CDR3 here is CASSRGRVPNEQFF. The CDR3 region has the DNA TGTGCCAGCTCCAGAGGGCGGGTCCCCAATGAGCAGTTCTTC.

This clone occurred a few times. The J gene is TRBJ2-5, the V gene TRBV29-1, with D maybe TRBD1 (5 bases). Germline lookup yields CDR1 SQVTM and CDR2 ANQGSEA. V was pared by 0 bases and J by 4 bases, with 12 bases between. The CDR3 totals 14 residues. The CDR3 nucleotides are TGCAGCGTTGAAGATTTAGGGCAGGGAGAGACCCAGTACTTC. Translating gives CSVEDLGQGETQYF.

The chain couples TRBV6-5 to TRBJ1-1; D gene unclear. The V and J ends lost 2 bases and 4 bases respectively, with 8 bases between them. The CDR3 extends over 13 amino acids. Germline V gene data show CDR1 as MNHEY and CDR2 as SVGAGI. CDR3 DNA sequence: TGTGCCAGCAGTTACCGGGGAGTCACTGAAGCTTTCTTT. Its protein product is CASSYRGVTEAFF.

The chain uses TRBV11-2 and TRBJ1-1, with D tentatively TRBD1 (5 bases). With 5 bases removed from V and 4 bases from J, the gap between germline ends came to 14 bases. The CDR3 totals 14 residues. The germline V gene encodes CDR1 SGHAT and CDR2 FQNNGV. The CDR3 region has the DNA TGTGCCAGCAGCACGGTGGGGGGAGGCACTGAAGCTTTCTTT. Translating gives CASSTVGGGTEAFF.

The chain recombines TRBV18 with TRBJ1-2; 7 bases agree with TRBD1. This CDR3 is built from 16 residues. Germline V gene data show CDR1 as KGHSH and CDR2 as LQKENI. J lost 4 bases, V lost 0 bases, and 8 bases had no gene match. Here the CDR3 reads CASSPPRDSSVYGYTF. The DNA of the CDR3 is TGTGCCAGCTCACCACCGAGGGACAGTTCCGTCTATGGCTACACCTTC.

V usage is TRBV11-1 and J usage is TRBJ2-5, with TRBD1 identical over 11 bases. The length of the CDR3 is 16 residues. From germline, CDR1 is SGHAT and CDR2 FQDESV (reference sequence). V gave up 1 base and J gave up 5 bases; unmatched junction bases: 6. CDR3 protein: CASSLGRDRGTETQYF. In nucleotides, the CDR3 is TGTGCCAGCAGCTTAGGGCGGGACAGGGGGACCGAGACCCAGTACTTC. Filled out from reference TRBV11-1 and TRBJ2-5, the complete variable domain reads EAEVAQSPRYKITEKSQAVAFWCDPISGHATLYWYRQILGQGPELLVQFQDESVVDDSQLPKDRFSAERLKGVDSTLKIQPAELGDSAMYLCASSLGRDRGTETQYFGPGTRLLVL.

Only a few counts were recorded for this clone. This rearrangement joins TRBV3-1 (or the pseudogene TRBV3-2) to TRBJ2-2, with 12 bases lining up with TRBD1. The CDR3 sequence is 15 residues long. The ends lost 5 bases at V and 7 bases at J; junction bases unmatched: 5. Germline CDR1 is LGHDT and CDR2 is YNNKEL (reference sequence). The CDR3 sequence is CASSGTGGGFGELFF. In DNA form, the CDR3 reads TGTGCCAGCAGCGGGACAGGGGGCGGTTTCGGGGAGCTGTTTTTT.

V gene TRBV7-6 combines with J gene TRBJ1-2; possible D gene TRBD1, 5 bases. The CDR3 is 15 residues long. V dropped 5 bases and J dropped 4 bases, with 17 bases sitting between them. CDR1 and CDR2 from the germline V gene are SGHVS and FNYEAQ. This chain's CDR3 is CASSAAGPGPYGYTF. The CDR3 bases are TGTGCCAGCAGCGCGGCGGGGCCCGGCCCCTATGGCTACACCTTC. The full variable domain, with the rest looked up from reference TRBV7-6 and TRBJ1-2, is GAGVSQSPRYKVTKRGQDVALRCDPISGHVSLYWYRQALGQGPEFLTYFNYEAQQDKSGLPNDRFSAERPEGSISTLTIQRTEQRDSAMYRCASSAAGPGPYGYTFGSGTRLTVV.

Only one count was recorded for this clone. V gene TRBV10-3 combines with J gene TRBJ1-2, with D perhaps TRBD1 (6 bases). The germline V gene encodes CDR1 ENHRY and CDR2 SYGVKD. Trimming stripped 5 bases from V and 1 base from J, with 8 bases between. CDR3 length equals 13 residues. The CDR3 sequence is CAISPDSNYGYTF. CDR3 in DNA: TGTGCCATCAGTCCGGACAGTAACTATGGCTACACCTTC.

This clone appeared a few times. This rearrangement joins TRBV4-2 to TRBJ1-5, with a possible D match to TRBD1 (6 bases). The V end was cut by 3 bases, the J end by 2 bases, with 11 bases between. CDR1 is LGHNA, CDR2 YNFKEQ, per germline. This CDR3 has 15 amino acids. The CDR3 sequence: CASSQDAGGNQPQHF. The CDR3 DNA sequence: TGTGCCAGCAGCCAGGACGCAGGGGGCAATCAGCCCCAGCATTTT.

The chain employs TRBV7-8 and TRBJ2-5; TRBD1 aligns across 9 bases. The germline V gene has CDR1 SGHVS and CDR2 FQNEAQ. The CDR3 loop spans 12 amino acids. The V gene end was trimmed by 7 bases and the J gene end by 5 bases; junction bases not matched to a gene: 2. The CDR3 DNA sequence: TGTGCCAGCAAGACAGGGGGGGAGACCCAGTACTTC. Translating gives CASKTGGETQYF.

The rearrangement links TRBV5-4 to TRBJ2-7; 9 bases align to TRBD1. This CDR3 is built from 15 residues. The germline V gene has CDR1 SGHNT and CDR2 YYREEE (reference sequence). Germline trimming cut 3 bases from V and 6 bases from J; bases unmatched to any gene: 10. CDR3 sequence (DNA): TGTGCCAGCAGCTCCACAGGGGGCTCCTCTCTCGAGCAGTACTTC. Amino acids: CASSSTGGSSLEQYF. The full variable domain, its missing parts supplied by reference TRBV5-4 and TRBJ2-7, is ETGVTQSPTHLIKTRGQQVTLRCSSQSGHNTVSWYQQALGQGPQFIFQYYREEENGRGNFPPRFSGLQFPNYSSELNVNALELDDSALYLCASSSTGGSSLEQYFGPGTRLTVT.

This chain links TRBV10-3 with TRBJ2-7, with TRBD2 matching 9 bases. Germline CDR1 and CDR2: ENHRY and SYGVKD. The CDR3 contains 13 residues. V shed 8 bases and J 2 bases; nucleotides not matched to a gene: 4. This CDR3 reads CAIRSGGAYEQYF. For the CDR3, the DNA is TGTGCCATCCGTAGCGGGGGTGCCTACGAGCAGTACTTC.

This rearrangement joins TRBV10-3 to TRBJ1-1, with D maybe TRBD1 (5 bases). V gave up 1 base and J gave up 5 bases, with 11 bases separating them. The CDR3 is made up of 14 amino acids. Germline V gives CDR1 ENHRY, CDR2 SYGVKD. CDR3 nucleotide sequence: TGTGCCATCAGTGAGTACGGGGGGGGAACTGAAGCTTTCTTT. This codes for CAISEYGGGTEAFF.

The chain has TRBV9 and TRBJ1-2; 8 bases match TRBD1. The CDR3 is made up of 14 amino acids. Germline V gene sequence: CDR1 SGDLS, CDR2 YYNGEE. V dropped 4 bases and J dropped 2; count of bases not matched to a gene: 4. CDR3 coding DNA: TGTGCCAGCAGCACCCGGACAGGGAACTATGGCTACACCTTC. Amino acids: CASSTRTGNYGYTF.

The chain has TRBV19 and TRBJ2-3, with TRBD2 identical over 9 bases. The CDR3 sequence is 16 residues long. Trimming cost V 3 bases and J 0 bases; bases outside gene matches: 4. The germline V gene encodes CDR1 LNHDA and CDR2 SQIVND (reference sequence). The DNA of the CDR3 is TGTGCCAGTAGTATCTTGACTAGCGGTAGCACAGATACGCAGTATTTT. Amino acids: CASSILTSGSTDTQYF.

This clone has just one count. V gene TRBV27 combines with J gene TRBJ2-1; 10 bases match TRBD1. CDR3 length equals 18 residues. V trimming: 2 bases; J trimming: 7 bases; junction bases outside the gene matches: 14. Germline-derived CDR1 and CDR2 are MNHEY and SMNVEV (reference sequence). CDR3 DNA: TGTGCCAGCAGTTTAGTTCCCTCGTGGACAGGGGGTAGGAATGAGCAGTTCTTC. It translates to CASSLVPSWTGGRNEQFF.

The genes are TRBV28 and TRBJ2-1, with D maybe TRBD2 (7 bases). The CDR3 has 16 amino acids. The V and J ends lost 6 bases and 7 bases respectively, with 22 bases between them. Germline V gene lookup returns CDR1 MDHEN and CDR2 SYDVKM. In DNA form, the CDR3 reads TGTGCCAGCAGCCTTCAGCCGGGGGGCGGTAAGAATGAGCAGTTCTTC. This codes for CASSLQPGGGKNEQFF.

Here the CDR3 DNA reads TGTGCCAGCAGGCGGGGGACGTTGAGTTATGGCTACACCTTC. This sequence encodes CASRRGTLSYGYTF. This chain uses TRBV28 with TRBJ1-2, with D tentatively TRBD1 (5 bases). Trimming stripped 6 bases from V and 5 bases from J, with 16 bases between. The CDR3 consists of 14 residues. CDR1 and CDR2 (germline): MDHEN, SYDVKM.

The chain carries TRBV5-6 and TRBJ2-7, with 12 bases aligning to TRBD1. The CDR3 is 15 amino acids. CDR1 SGHDT and CDR2 YYEEEE come from the germline V gene. The ends lost 4 bases at V and 3 bases at J; junction bases unmatched: 5. This chain's CDR3 is CASSPRDRGRYEQYF. The CDR3 DNA reads as TGTGCCAGCAGCCCCCGGGACAGGGGGCGCTACGAGCAGTACTTC. The whole variable domain, filled in from reference TRBV5-6 and TRBJ2-7, reads DAGVTQSPTHLIKTRGQQVTLRCSPKSGHDTVSWYQQALGQGPQFIFQYYEEEERQRGNFPDRFSGHQFPNYSSELNVNALLLGDSALYLCASSPRDRGRYEQYFGPGTRLTVT.

The chain couples TRBV2 to TRBJ2-5, with 8 bases identical to TRBD2. The CDR3 runs to 13 residues. V was clipped by 6 bases and J by 1 base; unmatched bases: 1. Germline V gene data show CDR1 as SNHLY and CDR2 as FYNNEI. CDR3 sequence (DNA): TGTGCCAGCAGGGGGACTAGCCAAGAGACCCAGTACTTC. Translation: CASRGTSQETQYF.